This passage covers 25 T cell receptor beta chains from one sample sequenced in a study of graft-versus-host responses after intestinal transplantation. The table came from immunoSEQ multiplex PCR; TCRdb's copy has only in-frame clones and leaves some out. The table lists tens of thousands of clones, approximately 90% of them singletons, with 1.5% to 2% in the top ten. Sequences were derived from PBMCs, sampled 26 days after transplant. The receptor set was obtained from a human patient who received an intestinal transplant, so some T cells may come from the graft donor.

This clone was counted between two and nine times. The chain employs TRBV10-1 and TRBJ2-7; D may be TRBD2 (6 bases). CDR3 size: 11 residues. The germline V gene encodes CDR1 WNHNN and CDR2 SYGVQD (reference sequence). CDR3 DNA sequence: TGCGACCTGAGGAGGGTCTACGAGCAGTACGTC. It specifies CDLRRVYEQYV.

CDR3 sequence: CASSDGRGGYNEQFF. In DNA form, the CDR3 reads TGTGCCAGCAGTGATGGGAGGGGGGGCTACAATGAGCAGTTCTTC. The chain joins TRBV6-4 to TRBJ2-1, with a weak D call TRBD2 (7 bases). The CDR3 has 15 amino acids. Trimming cost V 3 bases and J 3 bases, with 12 bases left between them. CDR1 is MRHNA, CDR2 SNTAGT, per germline.

The CDR3 protein is CASIPRGQKQYV. As DNA, the CDR3 is TGTGCCAGCATCCCCAGGGGGCAGAAGCAGTACGTC. The gene calls are TRBV6-5 and TRBJ2-7; 8 bases align to TRBD1. The CDR3 runs 12 residues. CDR1 is MNHEY and CDR2 is SVGAGI in the germline V gene. After removal of 7 bases from V and 8 bases from J, the junction contained 7 bases not matched to a gene.

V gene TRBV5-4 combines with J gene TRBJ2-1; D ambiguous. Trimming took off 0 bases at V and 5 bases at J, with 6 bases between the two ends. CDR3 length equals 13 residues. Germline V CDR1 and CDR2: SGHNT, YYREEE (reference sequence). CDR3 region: CASSLGHDNEQFF. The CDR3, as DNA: TGTGCCAGCAGCTTGGGGCACGACAATGAGCAGTTCTTC. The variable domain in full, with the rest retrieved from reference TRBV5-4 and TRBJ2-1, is ETGVTQSPTHLIKTRGQQVTLRCSSQSGHNTVSWYQQALGQGPQFIFQYYREEENGRGNFPPRFSGLQFPNYSSELNVNALELDDSALYLCASSLGHDNEQFFGPGTRLTVL.

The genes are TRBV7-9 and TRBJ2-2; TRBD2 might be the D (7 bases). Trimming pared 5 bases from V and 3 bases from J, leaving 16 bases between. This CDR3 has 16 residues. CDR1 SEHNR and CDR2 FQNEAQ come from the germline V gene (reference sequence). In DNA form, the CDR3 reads TGTGCCAGCAGCGGCGGCGGGGGCCAACACACCGGGGAGCTGTTTTTT. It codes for CASSGGGGQHTGELFF.

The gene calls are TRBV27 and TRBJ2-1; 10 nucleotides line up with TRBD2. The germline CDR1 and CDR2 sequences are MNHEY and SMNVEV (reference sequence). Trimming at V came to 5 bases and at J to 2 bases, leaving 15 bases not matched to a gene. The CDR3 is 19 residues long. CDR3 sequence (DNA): TGTGCCAGCAGTAAGCGCTTGAGCGGGGGGGAGCCGGCCTACAATGAGCAGTTCTTC. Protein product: CASSKRLSGGEPAYNEQFF.

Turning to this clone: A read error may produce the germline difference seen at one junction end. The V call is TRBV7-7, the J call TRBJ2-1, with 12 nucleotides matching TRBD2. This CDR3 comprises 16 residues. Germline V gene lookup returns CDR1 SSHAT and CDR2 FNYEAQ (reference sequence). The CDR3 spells CASSLGRLAGDNEQFF. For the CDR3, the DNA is TGTGCTAGCAGCTTAGGACGACTAGCGGGAGACAATGAGCAGTTCTTC.

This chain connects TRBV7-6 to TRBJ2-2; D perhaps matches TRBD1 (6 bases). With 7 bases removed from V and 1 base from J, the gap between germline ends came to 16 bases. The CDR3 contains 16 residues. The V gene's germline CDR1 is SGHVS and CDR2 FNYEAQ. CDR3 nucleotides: TGTGCCAGCACTTTTGAGGGGACACGGAACACCGGGGAGCTGTTTTTT. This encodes CASTFEGTRNTGELFF.

This chain's CDR3 is CASSSGLDFNNEQFF. The CDR3 DNA reads as TGTGCCAGCAGTTCAGGACTGGATTTCAACAATGAGCAGTTCTTC. The gene calls are TRBV28 and TRBJ2-1, with a weak D call TRBD2 (5 bases). Germline values: CDR1 MDHEN, CDR2 SYDVKM. The V end was cut by 4 bases, the J end by 5 bases, with 15 bases between. The CDR3 runs to 15 residues.

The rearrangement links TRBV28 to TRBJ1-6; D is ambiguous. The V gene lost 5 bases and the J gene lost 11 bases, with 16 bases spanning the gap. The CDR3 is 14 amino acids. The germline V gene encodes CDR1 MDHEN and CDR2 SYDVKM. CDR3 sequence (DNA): TGTGCCAGCAGTCCGCCTAGCGGGAATCCACCCCTCCACTTT. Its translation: CASSPPSGNPPLHF.

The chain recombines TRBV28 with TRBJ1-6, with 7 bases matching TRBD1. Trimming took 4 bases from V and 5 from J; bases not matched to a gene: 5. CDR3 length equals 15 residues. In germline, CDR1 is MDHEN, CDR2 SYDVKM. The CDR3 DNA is TGTGCCAGCAGTTACGTAGACAGGGATAATTCACCCCTCCACTTT. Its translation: CASSYVDRDNSPLHF.

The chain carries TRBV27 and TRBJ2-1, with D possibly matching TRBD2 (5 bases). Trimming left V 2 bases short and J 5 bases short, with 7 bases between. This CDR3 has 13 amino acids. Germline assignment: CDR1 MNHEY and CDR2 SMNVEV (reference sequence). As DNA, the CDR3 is TGTGCCAGCAGTTTACCGGGGAACAATGAGCAGTTCTTC. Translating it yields CASSLPGNNEQFF.

CDR3 protein: CASSQDPPAGGQLTGELFF. CDR3 nucleotides: TGTGCCAGCAGCCAAGATCCGCCAGCGGGAGGGCAGTTGACCGGGGAGCTGTTTTTT. J is TRBJ2-2 and V is TRBV4-2, with 10 bases fitting TRBD2. The CDR3 is made up of 19 amino acids. Germline CDR1 and CDR2: LGHNA and YNFKEQ. Germline trimming cut 0 bases from V and 5 bases from J; bases unmatched to any gene: 12.

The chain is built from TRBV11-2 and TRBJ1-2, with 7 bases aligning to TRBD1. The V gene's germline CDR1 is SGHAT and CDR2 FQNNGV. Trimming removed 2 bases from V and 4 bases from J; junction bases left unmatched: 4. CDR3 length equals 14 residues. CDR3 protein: CASSLRGLGYGYTF. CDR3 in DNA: TGTGCCAGCAGCTTAAGGGGGCTAGGCTATGGCTACACCTTC.

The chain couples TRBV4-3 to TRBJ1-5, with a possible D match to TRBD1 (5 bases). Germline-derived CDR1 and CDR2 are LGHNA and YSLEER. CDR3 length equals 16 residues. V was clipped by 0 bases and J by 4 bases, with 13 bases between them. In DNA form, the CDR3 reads TGCGCCAGCAGCCAAGATAATTGGGGGGTGAATCAGCCCCAGCATTTT. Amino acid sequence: CASSQDNWGVNQPQHF.

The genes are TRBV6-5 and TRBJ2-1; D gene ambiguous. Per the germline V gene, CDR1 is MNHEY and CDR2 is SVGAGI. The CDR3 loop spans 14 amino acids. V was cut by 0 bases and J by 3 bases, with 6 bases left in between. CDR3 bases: TGTGCCAGCAGTTACTCCGAGGTCTACAATGAGCAGTTCTTC. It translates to CASSYSEVYNEQFF.

This CDR3 is CASSVGGADTQYF. For the CDR3, the DNA is TGTGCCAGCAGCGTCGGGGGGGCAGATACGCAGTATTTT. The rearrangement links TRBV9 to TRBJ2-3, with TRBD2 matching over 8 bases. The ends lost 2 bases at V and 4 bases at J; junction bases unmatched: 0. Germline V gene sequence: CDR1 SGDLS, CDR2 YYNGEE. The CDR3 totals 13 residues.

In nucleotides, the CDR3 is TGTGCCAGCAGCTTACTCCCTCTCGGAGAGACCCAGTACTTC. It is translated as CASSLLPLGETQYF. The rearrangement joins TRBV7-3 to TRBJ2-5; D unresolved. The germline gives CDR1 SGHTA, CDR2 FQGTGA. The germline V and J ends were trimmed by 2 bases and 4 bases, with 11 bases remaining between them. This CDR3 has 14 amino acids.

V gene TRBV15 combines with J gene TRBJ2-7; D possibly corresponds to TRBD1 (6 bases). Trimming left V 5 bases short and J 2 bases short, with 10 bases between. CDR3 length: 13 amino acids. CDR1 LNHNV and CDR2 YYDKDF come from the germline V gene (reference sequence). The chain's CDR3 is CATSRTAAYEQYF. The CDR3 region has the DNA TGTGCCACCAGCCGGACAGCTGCCTACGAGCAGTACTTC.

The CDR3 protein is CASRQERTESSYNEQFF. CDR3 nucleotides: TGTGCCAGCAGGCAGGAACGAACTGAGAGCTCCTACAATGAGCAGTTCTTC. The chain combines TRBV28 with TRBJ2-1; no clear D gene. Trimming removed 6 bases from V and 0 bases from J, with 18 bases in between. CDR3 length: 17 amino acids. Germline lookup yields CDR1 MDHEN and CDR2 SYDVKM.

The CDR3 DNA follows: TGTGCCATCAGTGGGCTAGCGGGGGTTAATGAGCAGTTCTTC. Its translation: CAISGLAGVNEQFF. The V and J genes are TRBV10-3 and TRBJ2-1; TRBD2 agrees at 10 bases. The CDR3 is 14 residues long. J gave up 7 bases and V 4 bases, and 4 bases lay outside the gene matches. CDR1 and CDR2 (germline): ENHRY, SYGVKD.

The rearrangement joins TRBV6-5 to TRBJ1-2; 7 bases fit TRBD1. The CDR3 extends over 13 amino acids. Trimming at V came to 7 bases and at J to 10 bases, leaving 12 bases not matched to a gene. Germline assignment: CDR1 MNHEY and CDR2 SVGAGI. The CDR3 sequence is CASTTGTVDVYTF. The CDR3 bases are TGTGCCAGCACAACCGGGACAGTTGATGTCTACACCTTC.

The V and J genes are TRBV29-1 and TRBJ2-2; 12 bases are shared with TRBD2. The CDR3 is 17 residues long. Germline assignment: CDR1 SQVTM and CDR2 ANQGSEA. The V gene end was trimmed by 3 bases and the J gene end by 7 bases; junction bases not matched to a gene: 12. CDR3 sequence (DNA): TGCAGCGTTGAGGTAGCGACTAGCGGGAGACAAGTCGGGGAGCTGTTTTTT. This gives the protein CSVEVATSGRQVGELFF.

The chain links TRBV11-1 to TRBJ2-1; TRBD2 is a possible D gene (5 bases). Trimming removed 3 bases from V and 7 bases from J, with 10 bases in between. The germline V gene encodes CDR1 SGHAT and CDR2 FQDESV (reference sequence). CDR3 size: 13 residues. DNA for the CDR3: TGTGCCAGCAGCTTTGAGGGATCTAATGAGCAGTTCTTC. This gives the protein CASSFEGSNEQFF.

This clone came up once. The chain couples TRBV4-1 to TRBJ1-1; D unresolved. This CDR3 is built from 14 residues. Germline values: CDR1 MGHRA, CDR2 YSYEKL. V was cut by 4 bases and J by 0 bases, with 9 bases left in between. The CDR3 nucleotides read TGCGCCAGCAGCCTTACAGCCTTGAACACTGAAGCTTTCTTT. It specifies CASSLTALNTEAFF.